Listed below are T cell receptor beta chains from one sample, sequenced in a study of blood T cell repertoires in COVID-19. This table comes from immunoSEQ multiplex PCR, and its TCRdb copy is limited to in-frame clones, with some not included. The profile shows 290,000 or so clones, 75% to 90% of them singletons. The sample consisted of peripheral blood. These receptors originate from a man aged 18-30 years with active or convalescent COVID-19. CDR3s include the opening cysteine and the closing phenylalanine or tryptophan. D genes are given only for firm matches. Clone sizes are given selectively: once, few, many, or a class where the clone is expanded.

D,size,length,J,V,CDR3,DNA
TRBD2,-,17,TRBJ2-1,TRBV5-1,CASSLGASGRLYNEQFF,TGCGCCAGCAGCTTGGGAGCTAGCGGGAGGCTGTACAATGAGCAGTTCTTC
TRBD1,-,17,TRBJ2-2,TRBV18,CASSPPPGQGRPGELFF,TGTGCCAGCTCACCTCCTCCGGGACAGGGGCGTCCCGGGGAGCTGTTTTTT
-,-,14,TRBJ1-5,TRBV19,CASSISQGDQPQHF,TGTGCCAGTAGTATAAGCCAGGGTGATCAGCCCCAGCATTTT
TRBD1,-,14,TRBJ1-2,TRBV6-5,CASRSLSGGGGYTF,TGTGCCAGCAGAAGTCTCTCAGGGGGCGGTGGCTACACCTTC
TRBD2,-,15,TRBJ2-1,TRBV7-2,CASRSPGRAGRLAFF,TGTGCCAGCAGATCACCGGGGAGAGCGGGGCGATTGGCGTTCTTC
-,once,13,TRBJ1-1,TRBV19,CASSISVNTEAFF,TGTGCCAGTAGTATATCGGTTAACACTGAAGCTTTCTTT
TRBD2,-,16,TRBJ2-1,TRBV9,CASSLAGAGPNNEQFF,TGTGCCAGCAGCTTGGCGGGAGCCGGGCCAAACAATGAGCAGTTCTTC
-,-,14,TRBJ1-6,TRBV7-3,CASSERGSNSPLHF,TGTGCCAGCAGCGAAAGGGGCTCTAATTCACCCCTCCACTTT
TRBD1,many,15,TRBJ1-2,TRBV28,CATIPHGKGAGGYTF,TGTGCCACCATCCCCCACGGGAAGGGGGCCGGGGGCTACACCTTC
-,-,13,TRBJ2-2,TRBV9,CASSVVLTGELFF,TGTGCCAGCAGCGTAGTTCTGACCGGGGAGCTGTTTTTT
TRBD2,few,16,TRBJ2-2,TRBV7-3,CASSLTPRGNPGELFF,TGTGCCAGCAGCTTAACCCCGCGGGGGAATCCCGGGGAGCTGTTTTTT
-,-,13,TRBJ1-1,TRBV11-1,CASSLVGGTEAFF,TGTGCCAGCAGCTTAGTGGGGGGCACTGAAGCTTTCTTT
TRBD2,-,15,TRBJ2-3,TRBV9,CASSSRASGRDTQYF,TGTGCCAGCAGCTCAAGGGCTAGCGGGAGGGATACGCAGTATTTT
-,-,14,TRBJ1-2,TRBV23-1,CASSPIPAGVGYTF,TGCGCCAGCAGTCCCATCCCTGCCGGGGTTGGCTACACCTTC
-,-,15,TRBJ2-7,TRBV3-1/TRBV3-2,CASSQDDTSFGGQYF,TGTGCCAGCAGCCAAGACGACACTAGCTTTGGCGGGCAGTACTTC